The sequence of this T cell receptor (beta chain) was determined in a study of blood T cell repertoires in COVID-19. Sequencing used immunoSEQ multiplex PCR; TCRdb keeps in-frame clones, though not all of them. The profile shows 130,000 to 150,000 clones, 81% of them singletons. The CDR3 length is 17 residues. In germline, CDR1 is LGHNA, CDR2 YNFKEQ. V lost 0 bases, J lost 2 bases, and 10 bases stayed unmatched. Sequenced: peripheral blood. This TCR came from a human donor in a cohort sampled during active COVID-19. This sequence joins TRBV4-2 and TRBJ2-7; TRBD2 aligns across 7 bases. The CDR3 coding sequence is TGTGCCAGCAGCCAAGATCTTGGGGGGGTGGGGGCCTACGAGCAGTACTTC. Protein: CASSQDLGGVGAYEQYF.